These T cell receptor beta chains were read from a single sample in a study of neurological immune-mediated disorders. Each CDR3 protein is one row after TCRdb ran MiXCR on the 5' RACE reads. This table holds roughly 41,000 distinct CDR3 sequences, roughly 2% found once. The sequenced material came from PBMCs. These receptors all stem from a woman aged 40-49 years with multiple sclerosis. Each CDR3 is given with its conserved first and last residue. A D gene is named only where the DNA matches it firmly. Only some rows state a clone size, as once, few, many or a class for expanded clones.

D gene: -
V gene: TRBV5-1
clone size: medium-sized
J gene: TRBJ2-7
CDR3 length: 13
CDR3 DNA: TGCGCCAGCAGCCTTCGTGGGGATTACGAGCAGTACTTC
CDR3 protein: CASSLRGDYEQYF

D gene: -
V gene: TRBV5-1
clone size: many
J gene: TRBJ2-5
CDR3 length: 13
CDR3 DNA: TGCGCCAGCAGCTTGGGACAGCAAGAGACCCAGTACTTC
CDR3 protein: CASSLGQQETQYF

D gene: -
V gene: TRBV20-1
clone size: many
J gene: TRBJ1-2
CDR3 length: 14
CDR3 DNA: TGCAGTGCTACCACGGGGGGCGCGGACTATGGCTACACCTTC
CDR3 protein: CSATTGGADYGYTF

D gene: TRBD2
V gene: TRBV10-2
clone size: many
J gene: TRBJ2-2
CDR3 length: 15
CDR3 DNA: TGCGCCAGCAGTGAAATAGCGGGGGTAACCGGGGAGCTGTTTTTT
CDR3 protein: CASSEIAGVTGELFF

D gene: TRBD1
V gene: TRBV9
clone size: many
J gene: TRBJ2-7
CDR3 length: 16
CDR3 DNA: TGTGCCAGCAGCGTAGATCCTGGGACAGTAACCTACGAGCAGTACTTC
CDR3 protein: CASSVDPGTVTYEQYF

D gene: TRBD1
V gene: TRBV20-1
clone size: many
J gene: TRBJ2-3
CDR3 length: 16
CDR3 DNA: TGCAGTGCTAGTGTATGGACAGGGGGCCAGGAAGATACGCAGTATTTT
CDR3 protein: CSASVWTGGQEDTQYF

D gene: -
V gene: TRBV12-3/TRBV12-4
clone size: many
J gene: TRBJ1-3
CDR3 length: 12
CDR3 DNA: TGTGCCAGCACCAAAACGGGGGCCCTCGTATATTTT
CDR3 protein: CASTKTGALVYF

D gene: -
V gene: TRBV20-1
clone size: many
J gene: TRBJ2-1
CDR3 length: 15
CDR3 DNA: TGCAGTGCTAGAGATGGGGCGGGTATAGGCAATGAGCAGTTCTTC
CDR3 protein: CSARDGAGIGNEQFF

D gene: -
V gene: TRBV28
clone size: many
J gene: TRBJ2-1
CDR3 length: 12
CDR3 DNA: TGTGCCAGCAGTTTACAGAAAGGGGGGGCGTTCTTC
CDR3 protein: CASSLQKGGAFF

D gene: TRBD1
V gene: TRBV9
clone size: -
J gene: TRBJ1-1
CDR3 length: 14
CDR3 DNA: TGTGCCAGCAGCCCGGGGACAGGCGAGACTGGGGCTTTCTTT
CDR3 protein: CASSPGTGETGAFF

D gene: TRBD1
V gene: TRBV7-3
clone size: many
J gene: TRBJ2-1
CDR3 length: 13
CDR3 DNA: TGTGCCAGCAGCAACGGACAGGTCAATGAGCAGTTCTTC
CDR3 protein: CASSNGQVNEQFF

D gene: TRBD2
V gene: TRBV5-5
clone size: many
J gene: TRBJ2-1
CDR3 length: 13
CDR3 DNA: TGTGCCAGCAGCGGGGGACTAGCCAATGAGCAGTTCTTC
CDR3 protein: CASSGGLANEQFF

D gene: TRBD2
V gene: TRBV7-3
clone size: many
J gene: TRBJ2-1
CDR3 length: 15
CDR3 DNA: TGTGCCAGCAGCTTATCTAGCGGGGATTACAATGAGCAGTTCTTC
CDR3 protein: CASSLSSGDYNEQFF

D gene: -
V gene: TRBV12-3/TRBV12-4
clone size: many
J gene: TRBJ1-2
CDR3 length: 13
CDR3 DNA: TGTGCCAGCAGTTTAGACGGCCCCTATGGCTACACCTTC
CDR3 protein: CASSLDGPYGYTF

D gene: -
V gene: TRBV10-3
clone size: many
J gene: TRBJ2-7
CDR3 length: 13
CDR3 DNA: TGTGCCATCAAGGCGGGGACTTCCTACGAGCAGTACTTC
CDR3 protein: CAIKAGTSYEQYF

D gene: -
V gene: TRBV10-3
clone size: medium-sized
J gene: TRBJ2-1
CDR3 length: 14
CDR3 DNA: TGTGCCATCAGTGAAAGCGGGTACTACAATGAGCAGTTCTTC
CDR3 protein: CAISESGYYNEQFF

D gene: -
V gene: TRBV20-1
clone size: many
J gene: TRBJ1-1
CDR3 length: 12
CDR3 DNA: TGCAGTGCTAGAGCGGGTAACACTGAAGCTTTCTTT
CDR3 protein: CSARAGNTEAFF

D gene: TRBD2
V gene: TRBV5-1
clone size: many
J gene: TRBJ2-1
CDR3 length: 16
CDR3 DNA: TGCGCCAGCAGCTCCCTCAGCGGGGGCTCCTACAATGAGCAGTTCTTC
CDR3 protein: CASSSLSGGSYNEQFF

D gene: -
V gene: TRBV10-3
clone size: many
J gene: TRBJ1-1
CDR3 length: 14
CDR3 DNA: TGTGCCATCACCACGGCAGGGGCCGGGGCTGAAGCTTTCTTT
CDR3 protein: CAITTAGAGAEAFF

D gene: -
V gene: TRBV5-1
clone size: many
J gene: TRBJ2-3
CDR3 length: 16
CDR3 DNA: TGCGCCAGCAGCTTACGGCTATTCTCTAGCACAGATACGCAGTATTTT
CDR3 protein: CASSLRLFSSTDTQYF

D gene: -
V gene: TRBV29-1
clone size: many
J gene: TRBJ1-1
CDR3 length: 14
CDR3 DNA: TGCAGCGTTGAAAGACGCCTAGGTCGCACTGAAGCTTTCTTT
CDR3 protein: CSVERRLGRTEAFF

D gene: -
V gene: TRBV15
clone size: many
J gene: TRBJ2-5
CDR3 length: 13
CDR3 DNA: TGTGCCACCAGCAGAGCCCGGGAGGAGACCCAGTACTTC
CDR3 protein: CATSRAREETQYF

D gene: TRBD1
V gene: TRBV3-1
clone size: many
J gene: TRBJ1-1
CDR3 length: 15
CDR3 DNA: TGTGCCAGCAGCCAAAGGGACAGGGAGGGAACTGAAGCTTTCTTT
CDR3 protein: CASSQRDREGTEAFF

D gene: -
V gene: TRBV6-2/TRBV6-3
clone size: many
J gene: TRBJ2-1
CDR3 length: 14
CDR3 DNA: TGTGCCAGCACCCCAGGGGGGAGTCGGAATGAGCAGTTCTTC
CDR3 protein: CASTPGGSRNEQFF

D gene: -
V gene: TRBV6-5
clone size: many
J gene: TRBJ2-1
CDR3 length: 16
CDR3 DNA: TGTGCCAGCAGTTTCGCCCTCGAGGGCCCCTACAATGAGCAGTTCTTC
CDR3 protein: CASSFALEGPYNEQFF

D gene: -
V gene: TRBV20-1
clone size: -
J gene: TRBJ1-5
CDR3 length: 13
CDR3 DNA: TGCAGTGCTAGACAGGGACGCAATCAGCCCCAGCATTTT
CDR3 protein: CSARQGRNQPQHF

D gene: TRBD1
V gene: TRBV5-1
clone size: many
J gene: TRBJ1-5
CDR3 length: 15
CDR3 DNA: TGCGCCAGCAGCTGGGGGACAGGGGATGGTCAGCCCCAGCATTTT
CDR3 protein: CASSWGTGDGQPQHF

D gene: -
V gene: TRBV5-1
clone size: many
J gene: TRBJ1-4
CDR3 length: 14
CDR3 DNA: TGCGCCAGCAGCTTGGGACAAGGAAATGAAAAACTGTTTTTT
CDR3 protein: CASSLGQGNEKLFF

D gene: TRBD2
V gene: TRBV5-1
clone size: many
J gene: TRBJ2-3
CDR3 length: 17
CDR3 DNA: TGCGCCAGCAGCTTCGGGTTAGCGGGGGGCTCCACAGATACGCAGTATTTT
CDR3 protein: CASSFGLAGGSTDTQYF

D gene: -
V gene: TRBV13
clone size: many
J gene: TRBJ2-7
CDR3 length: 13
CDR3 DNA: TGTGCCAGCAGCCCTGGGAACAGCTACGAGCAGTACTTC
CDR3 protein: CASSPGNSYEQYF

D gene: -
V gene: TRBV7-9
clone size: many
J gene: TRBJ2-3
CDR3 length: 14
CDR3 DNA: TGTGCCAGCAGCTTAGAGAAGTCCACAGATACGCAGTATTTT
CDR3 protein: CASSLEKSTDTQYF

D gene: -
V gene: TRBV27
clone size: many
J gene: TRBJ1-5
CDR3 length: 15
CDR3 DNA: TGTGCCAGCAGTTATGGGGCAGGTTTGAATCAGCCCCAGCATTTT
CDR3 protein: CASSYGAGLNQPQHF

D gene: TRBD2
V gene: TRBV9
clone size: many
J gene: TRBJ2-4
CDR3 length: 15
CDR3 DNA: TGTGCCAGCAGCGCGGGACTAGGGACGGGGGACATTCAGTACTTC
CDR3 protein: CASSAGLGTGDIQYF

D gene: TRBD1
V gene: TRBV5-1
clone size: many
J gene: TRBJ1-1
CDR3 length: 14
CDR3 DNA: TGCGCCAGCAGGGGACAGGGGCAGAACACTGAAGCTTTCTTT
CDR3 protein: CASRGQGQNTEAFF

D gene: -
V gene: TRBV5-1
clone size: many
J gene: TRBJ1-1
CDR3 length: 13
CDR3 DNA: TGCGCCAGCAGCTATCACGGGGGGACTGAAGCTTTCTTT
CDR3 protein: CASSYHGGTEAFF

D gene: -
V gene: TRBV20-1
clone size: many
J gene: TRBJ2-1
CDR3 length: 11
CDR3 DNA: TGCAGTGCCCGCCCCTACAATGAGCAGTTCTTC
CDR3 protein: CSARPYNEQFF

D gene: -
V gene: TRBV24-1
clone size: many
J gene: TRBJ1-5
CDR3 length: 13
CDR3 DNA: TGTGCCACCAGTGCCAGGACCAATCAGCCCCAGCATTTT
CDR3 protein: CATSARTNQPQHF

D gene: -
V gene: TRBV10-3
clone size: many
J gene: TRBJ2-7
CDR3 length: 16
CDR3 DNA: TGTGCCATCAGTGAAAGGATAGGCTTGAGCTCCTACGAGCAGTACTTC
CDR3 protein: CAISERIGLSSYEQYF

D gene: TRBD2
V gene: TRBV4-1
clone size: many
J gene: TRBJ2-1
CDR3 length: 14
CDR3 DNA: TGCGCCAGCCTGGACCTAGCGGGGGGAAATGAGCAGTTCTTC
CDR3 protein: CASLDLAGGNEQFF

D gene: TRBD1
V gene: TRBV6-5
clone size: many
J gene: TRBJ2-7
CDR3 length: 14
CDR3 DNA: TGTGCCAGCAGTCCACAGGGGGCATCTTACGAGCAGTACTTC
CDR3 protein: CASSPQGASYEQYF

D gene: -
V gene: TRBV29-1
clone size: many
J gene: TRBJ1-1
CDR3 length: 15
CDR3 DNA: TGCAGCGCTCTTCTCCAGGGACGGGGGAACACTGAAGCTTTCTTT
CDR3 protein: CSALLQGRGNTEAFF

D gene: -
V gene: TRBV29-1
clone size: many
J gene: TRBJ2-7
CDR3 length: 12
CDR3 DNA: TGCAGCGTCGAACAGGCTTCCTACGAGCAGTACTTC
CDR3 protein: CSVEQASYEQYF

D gene: TRBD1
V gene: TRBV7-9
clone size: many
J gene: TRBJ1-4
CDR3 length: 16
CDR3 DNA: TGTGCCAGCAGCTTATTGACCGGGACAGAAAAAGAAAAACTGTTTTTT
CDR3 protein: CASSLLTGTEKEKLFF

D gene: -
V gene: TRBV9
clone size: many
J gene: TRBJ1-3
CDR3 length: 14
CDR3 DNA: TGTGCCAGCAGCGTAGGGGCCTCTGGAAACACCATATATTTT
CDR3 protein: CASSVGASGNTIYF

D gene: TRBD1
V gene: TRBV6-5
clone size: many
J gene: TRBJ2-7
CDR3 length: 14
CDR3 DNA: TGTGCCAGCAGGAACGGACAGGGGGCCCACGAGCAGTACTTC
CDR3 protein: CASRNGQGAHEQYF

D gene: TRBD1
V gene: TRBV5-1
clone size: many
J gene: TRBJ1-1
CDR3 length: 14
CDR3 DNA: TGCGCCAGCAGCTTGTTGGCAGGGGGGACTGAAGCTTTCTTT
CDR3 protein: CASSLLAGGTEAFF

D gene: -
V gene: TRBV6-6
clone size: many
J gene: TRBJ1-6
CDR3 length: 15
CDR3 DNA: TGTGCCAGCAGTAGACAGTCCAGTTATAATTCACCCCTCCACTTT
CDR3 protein: CASSRQSSYNSPLHF

D gene: TRBD1
V gene: TRBV5-1
clone size: many
J gene: TRBJ2-7
CDR3 length: 14
CDR3 DNA: TGCGCCAGCAGCCCGAGACAGGGTGTTTACGAGCAGTACTTC
CDR3 protein: CASSPRQGVYEQYF

D gene: -
V gene: TRBV7-8
clone size: many
J gene: TRBJ1-4
CDR3 length: 15
CDR3 DNA: TGTGCCAGCAGCTTAGTTGCTGACCCAACCGTTAAACTGTTTTTT
CDR3 protein: CASSLVADPTVKLFF

D gene: -
V gene: TRBV5-1
clone size: many
J gene: TRBJ2-1
CDR3 length: 13
CDR3 DNA: TGCGCCAGCGGGCGGACCTCAGGGTATGAGCAGTTCTTC
CDR3 protein: CASGRTSGYEQFF

D gene: -
V gene: TRBV7-8
clone size: many
J gene: TRBJ2-1
CDR3 length: 18
CDR3 DNA: TGTGCCAGCAGCTTAGCGGGAAACCGGGACCCGAGATACAATGAGCAGTTCTTC
CDR3 protein: CASSLAGNRDPRYNEQFF

D gene: -
V gene: TRBV5-1
clone size: many
J gene: TRBJ1-5
CDR3 length: 14
CDR3 DNA: TGCGCCAGCAGCTTGGCCGAGGGGACGAAGCCCCAGCATTTT
CDR3 protein: CASSLAEGTKPQHF

D gene: TRBD1
V gene: TRBV5-1
clone size: many
J gene: TRBJ2-2
CDR3 length: 17
CDR3 DNA: TGCGCCACCCAAGTGGACAGGGGTTCCGCGAACACCGGGGAGCTGTTTTTT
CDR3 protein: CATQVDRGSANTGELFF

D gene: TRBD2
V gene: TRBV20-1
clone size: many
J gene: TRBJ2-3
CDR3 length: 17
CDR3 DNA: TGCAGTGCTAGAGATCGCCCTGGCGGGGGGTCGCCAGATACGCAGTATTTT
CDR3 protein: CSARDRPGGGSPDTQYF

D gene: TRBD1
V gene: TRBV5-1
clone size: many
J gene: TRBJ2-7
CDR3 length: 14
CDR3 DNA: TGCGCCAGCAGCCCATGGGACAGATACTACGAGCAGTACTTC
CDR3 protein: CASSPWDRYYEQYF

D gene: -
V gene: TRBV7-2
clone size: many
J gene: TRBJ2-3
CDR3 length: 15
CDR3 DNA: TGTGCCAGCAGCGTGGGACTGTTTAGCACAGATACGCAGTATTTT
CDR3 protein: CASSVGLFSTDTQYF

D gene: -
V gene: TRBV12-3/TRBV12-4
clone size: many
J gene: TRBJ1-5
CDR3 length: 14
CDR3 DNA: TGTGCCAGCGGCCCCACGTATAGCAATCAGCCCCAGCATTTT
CDR3 protein: CASGPTYSNQPQHF

D gene: -
V gene: TRBV4-1
clone size: many
J gene: TRBJ1-5
CDR3 length: 15
CDR3 DNA: TGCGCCAGCAGCCAAGTTGGGCAGGGAGTTCAGCCCCAGCATTTT
CDR3 protein: CASSQVGQGVQPQHF

D gene: -
V gene: TRBV5-1
clone size: many
J gene: TRBJ1-2
CDR3 length: 13
CDR3 DNA: TGCGCCAGCAGCTACGAGCGGCCGGATGGCTACACCTTC
CDR3 protein: CASSYERPDGYTF

D gene: TRBD1
V gene: TRBV5-1
clone size: many
J gene: TRBJ2-3
CDR3 length: 16
CDR3 DNA: TGCGCCAGCAGCTTGTCCTCGGGGACAGAGACAGATACGCAGTATTTT
CDR3 protein: CASSLSSGTETDTQYF